This T cell receptor beta chain was obtained from a study of T-cell reconstitution after alpha-beta-depleted transplantation in children. Study outcomes and limitations: A year post-transplant, T-cell counts and diversity derived mostly from newly produced T cells. Certain patients had high TCRbeta diversity at day 60, and it came from recipient T cells and thymic progenitors that survived. The origin of alpha-beta T cells about two months after transplant was reportedly several hundred expanded graft clones.

This CDR3 has 13 residues. The ends were cut back, 6 bases at V and 10 bases at J, with 16 bases in the middle. About this clonotype: Its antigen remains unidentified.

Unique molecular identifiers featured in how the TCRbeta library was prepared. TCRdb re-called the PCR reads through MiXCR, storing one row per CDR3 protein. Of hundreds of thousands of distinct CDR3 sequences listed, roughly 13% are singletons. The sample in question was PBMCs, obtained before TCRalphabeta/CD19-depleted stem cell transplant. This sequence originates from a girl aged 2 to 9 with congenital amegakaryocytic thrombocytopenia, due to receive a stem cell transplant. The chain combines TRBV12-3 or TRBV12-4 with TRBJ2-1; tentative D call: TRBD2 (6 bases). The CDR3, as DNA: TGTGCCAGCAGGTTCGCCGGGACTCAAGAGCAGTTCTTC. It encodes CASRFAGTQEQFF.